The sequence of this T cell receptor (beta chain) was determined in a study of CD8 T cells in Susac syndrome (dated by TCRdb to the late 2010s). Background on the whole study: The study used repertoire sequencing to test whether antigen drove CD8+ T cell activation and differentiation in Susac syndrome. Clonality of the CD8+ T cell repertoire was compared between more than 10 healthy donors, roughly 14 Susac syndrome patients and some 15 multiple sclerosis patients.

The CDR3 sequence holds 12 residues, the cysteine and phenylalanine included. Only the CDR3 region is kept as DNA, spanning 36 bases read in frame from base 1. V is reduced by 3 bases and J by 0 bases, leaving a spacing of 0 bases between them. As encoded in the germline V gene, CDR1 is SGDLS while CDR2 is YYNGEE. High-throughput TCR beta sequencing profiled peripheral blood CD8+ and CD4+ T cells from healthy donors, Susac syndrome patients and multiple sclerosis patients. The multiple sclerosis controls were treatment-naive patients whose relapsing-remitting disease, either stable or active, fulfilled the revised McDonald criteria. Bulk CD8+ and CD4+ T cells were purified magnetically by negative isolation, whereas CD8+ TEMRA cells were enriched by FACS. Blood was collected in EDTA tubes and processed within 24 hours, with PBMCs isolated through density gradient centrifugation. PBMCs destined for TCR sequencing were cryopreserved in liquid nitrogen and later thawed in a 37 °C water bath. A purity of at least 90% was achieved for sorted or isolated CD4+, CD8+ and CD8+ TEMRA cells.

RNA was extracted with the RNeasy kit and 0.5 to 1 ug was reverse transcribed using random hexamers. TCR beta CDR3 regions were amplified with the immunoSEQ multiplex PCR assay covering 54 Vbeta and 13 Jbeta segments. Bias from PCR amplification was corrected by using a synthetic template baseline for primer optimization and for computational correction. The published analysis was carried out like this. Only productive sequences were kept, with reads annotated to V, D and J genes according to IMGT and analyzed in immunoSEQ Analyzer. To calculate clonality, Shannon entropy was normalized by log2 of the number of productive unique sequences and then subtracted from one. For each patient and control, public and private clones were evaluated within the 100 most prevalent clones. Susac-specific clones were defined as absent from healthy and MS cohorts, 850 to 1,300 published viral clones and other ImmuneACCESS disease sequences. In-frame beta chains were kept once TCRdb had trimmed the public reads at Q25 with fastp and called clones with MiXCR. Records with the same CDR3 protein are collapsed into one entry carrying the most frequent genes and DNA. These V and J calls are TCRdb output, not the study's own analysis. The sample contains some 160,000 distinct CDR3 sequences, about 95% of them found a single time. Clones ranked in the top ten supply 0.15% to 0.2% of the sample.

The study at large found these results: The study acknowledged that relatively few individuals were included in the TCR sequencing and HLA analysis.

Notes on this clonotype: It lacks a known antigen. No base quality information exists; no much larger clone differs at one position.

Specimen: CD8+ T cells from PBMCs. In this chain, TRBV9 is recombined with TRBJ2-2, with the D gene not clear enough to name. The receptor comes from a human donor with multiple sclerosis. CDR3 loop: CASSANTGELFF. The DNA sequence follows: TGTGCCAGCAGCGCGAACACCGGGGAGCTGTTTTTT.